The clone carrying this TCR beta chain was seen only a few times. Its specificity is unknown. This sample stems from a study of T cells in Graves' hyperthyroidism and ophthalmopathy. Regarding the study as a whole: Blood held most thyroid clonotypes expanded above 0.001 frequency.

This CDR3 spans 16 amino acids. Germline V gene sequence: CDR1 SGHTA, CDR2 FQGTGA. Trimming stripped 5 bases from V and 1 base from J, with 14 bases between. TCR beta CDR3 regions were amplified from RNA. A first-round RT-PCR of the TCR CDR3 used the HTBI primer set. TCRdb re-derived calls from the multiplex PCR reads in MiXCR, one entry per CDR3 protein. The sample has about 420,000 distinct CDR3 sequences, 15% to 18% seen once. Orbital computed tomography and thyroid ultrasound, together with serum TRAb and thyroxine and clinical symptoms, were used for diagnoses. V is TRBV7-3 and J is TRBJ2-2; D uncertain. This receptor was obtained from a woman between 18 and 29 years old with Graves' hyperthyroidism. The material sequenced was blood. The CDR3 sequence: CASSPHRAGNTGELFF. For the CDR3, the DNA is TGTGCCAGCAGCCCCCACCGGGCAGGGAACACCGGGGAGCTGTTTTTT.